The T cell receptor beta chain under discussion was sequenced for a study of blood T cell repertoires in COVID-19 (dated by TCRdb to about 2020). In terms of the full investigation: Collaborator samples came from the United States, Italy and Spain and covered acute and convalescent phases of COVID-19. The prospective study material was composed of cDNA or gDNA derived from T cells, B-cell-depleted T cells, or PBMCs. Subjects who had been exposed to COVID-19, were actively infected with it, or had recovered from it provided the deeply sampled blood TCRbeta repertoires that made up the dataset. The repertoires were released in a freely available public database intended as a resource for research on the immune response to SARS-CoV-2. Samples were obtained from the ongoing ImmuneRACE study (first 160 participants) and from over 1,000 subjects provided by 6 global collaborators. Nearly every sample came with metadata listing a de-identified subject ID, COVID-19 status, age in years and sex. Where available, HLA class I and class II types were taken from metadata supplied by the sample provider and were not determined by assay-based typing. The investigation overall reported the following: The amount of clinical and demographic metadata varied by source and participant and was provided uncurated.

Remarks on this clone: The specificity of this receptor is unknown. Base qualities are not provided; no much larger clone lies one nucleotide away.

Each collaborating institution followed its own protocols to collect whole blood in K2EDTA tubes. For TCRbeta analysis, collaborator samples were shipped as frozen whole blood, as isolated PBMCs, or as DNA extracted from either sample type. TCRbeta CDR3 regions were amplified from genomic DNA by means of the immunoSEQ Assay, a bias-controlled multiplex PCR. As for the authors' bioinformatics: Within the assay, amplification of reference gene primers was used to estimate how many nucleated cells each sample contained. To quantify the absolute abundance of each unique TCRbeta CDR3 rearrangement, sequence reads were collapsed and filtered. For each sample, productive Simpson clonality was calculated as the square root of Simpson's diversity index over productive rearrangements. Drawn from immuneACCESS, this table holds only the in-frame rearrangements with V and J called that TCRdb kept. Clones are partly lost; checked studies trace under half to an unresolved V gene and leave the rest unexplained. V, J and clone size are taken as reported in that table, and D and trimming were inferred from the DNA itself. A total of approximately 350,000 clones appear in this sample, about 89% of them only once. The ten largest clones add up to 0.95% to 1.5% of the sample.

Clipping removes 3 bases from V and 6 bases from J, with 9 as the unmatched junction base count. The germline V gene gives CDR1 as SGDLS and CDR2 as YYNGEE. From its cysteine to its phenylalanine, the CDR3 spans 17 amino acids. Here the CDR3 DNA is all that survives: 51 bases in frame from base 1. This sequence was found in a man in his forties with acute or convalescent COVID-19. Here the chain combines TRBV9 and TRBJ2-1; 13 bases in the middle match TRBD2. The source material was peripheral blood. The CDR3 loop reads CASSGRTSGSLSNEQFF. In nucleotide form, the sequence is TGTGCCAGCAGCGGAAGGACTAGCGGGAGTCTGAGCAATGAGCAGTTCTTC.